This T cell receptor (beta chain) is from a study of T cell responses to AZD1222 COVID-19 vaccine. General observations from the study: Spike-specific TCR breadth rose after two AZD1222 doses, and depth rose as well.

Remarks on this clone: The antigen is not known.

Deletions cut 3 bases from V and 2 bases from J, with 11 bases between. The CDR3 contains 15 residues. Germline V gene data show CDR1 as MNHEY and CDR2 as SVGAGI. Measured with immunoSEQ multiplex PCR; TCRdb has only the in-frame clones, and not every one. Found here are some 150,000 clones, around 90% of them singletons; the top ten hold under 20%. The material sequenced was peripheral blood, taken on day 0 of AZD1222 vaccination. This TCR was recovered from an adult in good health. The chain is built from TRBV6-5 and TRBJ1-3; a weak D match, TRBD1 (6 bases). This CDR3 is CASSYEGVTGNTIYF. The CDR3 nucleotides read TGTGCCAGCAGTTATGAGGGGGTTACTGGAAACACCATATATTTT.